This T cell receptor beta chain stems from a study of shared clonotypes between healthy human individuals. Findings and limits, study-wide: Blood was the sole source, and tissue repertoires probably differ. At large depth, rarefaction still showed sorted-subset sequencing to be incomplete. The sharing of 4.5% to 5.5% of naive CD4 clonotypes was seen across a handful of donors.

As processed by the authors: ImmunoSEQ output lacked quality scores and full-length reads, limiting matched filtering. Method: immunoSEQ multiplex PCR; TCRdb's copy keeps in-frame clones and lacks some. That table is the source of V, J and clone size, and D and trimming were worked out from the DNA. The table has under 1,100,000 clones, approximately 76% seen once; the top ten hold less than 1.5%. This clone was detected a few times. The antigen is undetermined. The sample was memory CD4+ T cells sorted from blood. Subset meaning: CD45RA-negative fraction. The TCR comes from a man between 18 and 29 years old in good health.

This chain's CDR3 is CASSPSHEGTEAFF. CDR3 nucleotide sequence: TGTGCCAGCAGCCCAAGCCACGAAGGGACTGAAGCTTTCTTT. The V gene is TRBV9, the J gene TRBJ1-1; unclear D gene. V gave up 4 bases and J gave up 5 bases, with 15 bases separating them. There are 14 residues in the CDR3. In germline, CDR1 is SGDLS, CDR2 YYNGEE.